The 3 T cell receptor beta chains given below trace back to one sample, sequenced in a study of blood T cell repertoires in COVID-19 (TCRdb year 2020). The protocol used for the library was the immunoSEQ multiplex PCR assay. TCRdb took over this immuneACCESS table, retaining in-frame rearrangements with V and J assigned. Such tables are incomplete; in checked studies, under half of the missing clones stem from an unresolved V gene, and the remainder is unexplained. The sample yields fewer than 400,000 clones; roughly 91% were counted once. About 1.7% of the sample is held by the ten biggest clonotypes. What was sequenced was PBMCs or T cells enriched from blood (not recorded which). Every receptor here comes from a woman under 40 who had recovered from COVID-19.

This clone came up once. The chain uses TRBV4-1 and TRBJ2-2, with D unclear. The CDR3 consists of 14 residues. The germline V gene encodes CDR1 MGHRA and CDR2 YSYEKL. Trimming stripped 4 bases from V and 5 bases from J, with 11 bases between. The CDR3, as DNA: TGCGCCAGCAGCCCCCTCGGGTTTACCGGGGAGCTGTTTTTT. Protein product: CASSPLGFTGELFF.

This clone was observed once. The CDR3 sequence is CASTPQGGVNEQFF. The CDR3 bases are TGTGCCAGCACCCCACAAGGGGGGGTAAATGAGCAGTTCTTC. The chain couples TRBV9 to TRBJ2-1, with D possibly being TRBD2 (7 bases). V lost 6 bases and J lost 7, with 17 bases in between. The germline gives CDR1 SGDLS, CDR2 YYNGEE. The CDR3 covers 14 residues.

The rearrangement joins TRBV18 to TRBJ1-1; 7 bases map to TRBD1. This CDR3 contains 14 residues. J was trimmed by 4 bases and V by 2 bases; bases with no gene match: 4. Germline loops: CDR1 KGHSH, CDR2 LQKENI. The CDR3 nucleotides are TGTGCCAGCTCACCAGTGGCAGGGGGCACTGAAGCTTTCTTT. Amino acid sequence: CASSPVAGGTEAFF.